What follows is one T cell receptor (beta chain) and its context. This entry belongs to a study of blood T cell repertoires in COVID-19. Study summary: Researchers got acute and convalescent COVID-19 samples from the United States, Italy and Spain. In each case, the material was cDNA or gDNA derived from T cells, B-cell-depleted T cells, or PBMCs.

As processed by the authors: It was from reference gene primer amplification that nucleated cell counts were estimated. This table comes from immunoSEQ multiplex PCR, and its TCRdb copy is limited to in-frame clones, with some not included. V, J and clone size derive from that table, while D and trimming were established from the DNA sequence. This sample has around 200,000 clones, with about 84% found just once. The germline CDR1 and CDR2 sequences are SGHAT and FQNNGV. The CDR3 has 12 residues. V was shortened by 4 bases and J by 7 bases, with 10 bases between the two germline ends. The gene calls are TRBV11-2 and TRBJ1-1; D perhaps matches TRBD1 (5 bases). Input material: PBMCs or T cells enriched from blood (not recorded which). This receptor was taken from a man aged 40-55 years with acute COVID-19. The CDR3 bases are TGTGCCAGCAGCTCGACAGCTATTGAAGCTTTCTTT. It specifies CASSSTAIEAFF.